The 15 T cell receptor beta chains presented below share a single source sample, sequenced in a study of technical replicates of blood from several donors. Sequencing was performed with immunoSEQ multiplex PCR; in TCRdb, only in-frame clones are kept and a portion is missing. The data contain more than 65,000 clones, 85% to 95% of them singletons. Sequencing used T cells isolated from PBMCs. These receptors were taken from a human donor in good health.

The V gene is TRBV14, the J gene TRBJ1-2, with D possibly being TRBD1 (6 bases). The CDR3 contains 19 residues. Germline assignment: CDR1 SGHDN and CDR2 FVKESK. Trimming took off 0 bases at V and 4 bases at J, with 24 bases between the two ends. CDR3 nucleotides: TGTGCCAGCAGCCAAGATTCAGTAAACAGGGACCCGAGGATCTATGGCTACACCTTC. This codes for CASSQDSVNRDPRIYGYTF.

The V call is TRBV6-5, the J call TRBJ2-7; TRBD2 matches 9 bases. J was trimmed by 2 bases and V by 3 bases; bases with no gene match: 5. Looked up from germline, CDR1 is MNHEY and CDR2 is SVGAGI. CDR3 length: 15 amino acids. For the CDR3, the DNA is TGTGCCAGCAGTTATTTCGCGGGAGGGACCTACGAGCAGTACTTC. Its translation is CASSYFAGGTYEQYF.

This sequence joins TRBV30 and TRBJ2-3; TRBD2 matches at 7 bases. Trimming at V came to 3 bases and at J to 2 bases, leaving 5 bases not matched to a gene. The CDR3 sequence is 14 residues long. CDR1 and CDR2 (germline): GTSNPN, SVGIG (reference sequence). The CDR3 region is CAWRSLAVTDTQYF. Written as DNA, the CDR3 is TGTGCCTGGAGATCGCTAGCGGTCACAGATACGCAGTATTTT.

The chain recombines TRBV29-1 with TRBJ2-4; 7 positions match TRBD2. The V and J ends lost 4 bases and 6 bases, in that order; junction bases with no gene match: 6. CDR3 size: 13 residues. CDR1 and CDR2 from the germline V gene are SQVTM and ANQGSEA. CDR3 in DNA: TGCAGCGTTGGGGAGCGGGATAGAAACATTCAGTACTTC. This codes for CSVGERDRNIQYF. The complete variable domain, with remaining parts taken from reference TRBV29-1 and TRBJ2-4, reads SAVISQKPSRDICQRGTSLTIQCQVDSQVTMMFWYRQQPGQSLTLIATANQGSEATYESGFVIDKFPISRPNLTFSTLTVSNMSPEDSSIYLCSVGERDRNIQYFGAGTRLSVL.

The gene calls are TRBV27 and TRBJ2-7; D is perhaps TRBD1 (5 bases). CDR1 is MNHEY and CDR2 is SMNVEV in the germline V gene (reference sequence). The V and J ends lost 4 bases and 1 base respectively, with 14 bases between them. This CDR3 contains 15 residues. The CDR3 DNA reads as TGTGCCAGCAGTTCAGGGTTTCTCAAATCCTACGAGCAGTACTTC. Translating it yields CASSSGFLKSYEQYF.

This chain connects TRBV28 to TRBJ1-1, with TRBD1 matching over 10 bases. V lost 2 bases, J lost 4 bases, and 4 bases stayed unmatched. CDR1 is MDHEN and CDR2 is SYDVKM in the germline V gene. The CDR3 spans 15 residues. DNA for the CDR3: TGTGCCAGCAGTTTACATGGGACAGGGGTCACTGAAGCTTTCTTT. It encodes CASSLHGTGVTEAFF.

The chain employs TRBV7-9 and TRBJ1-1, with a possible D match to TRBD1 (5 bases). CDR1 SEHNR and CDR2 FQNEAQ come from the germline V gene (reference sequence). With 4 bases removed from V and 2 bases from J, the gap between germline ends came to 14 bases. This CDR3 is built from 15 residues. The CDR3 spells CASSSRGGGNTEAFF. The CDR3, as DNA: TGTGCCAGCAGCTCGAGAGGCGGGGGAAACACTGAAGCTTTCTTT.

This sequence joins TRBV11-2 and TRBJ2-1, with 7 bases lining up with TRBD1. The trim removed 1 base at V and 3 bases at J, leaving 3 bases unmatched. The length of the CDR3 is 15 residues. Germline V gene sequence: CDR1 SGHAT, CDR2 FQNNGV. CDR3 coding DNA: TGTGCCAGCAGCTTAGGAGCAGGGGGCTACAATGAGCAGTTCTTC. This codes for CASSLGAGGYNEQFF. The variable domain in full, completed from reference TRBV11-2 and TRBJ2-1, reads EAGVAQSPRYKIIEKRQSVAFWCNPISGHATLYWYQQILGQGPKLLIQFQNNGVVDDSQLPKDRFSAERLKGVDSTLKIQPAKLEDSAVYLCASSLGAGGYNEQFFGPGTRLTVL.

The rearrangement joins TRBV4-2 to TRBJ2-1; 9 nucleotides align to TRBD1. Germline loops: CDR1 LGHNA, CDR2 YNFKEQ. The J segment lost 4 bases and the V segment lost 3 bases, leaving 4 bases of the junction unmatched. This CDR3 is 15 amino acids long. The CDR3 sequence is CASSQAGQGYNEQFF. Here the CDR3 DNA reads TGTGCCAGCAGCCAGGCGGGACAGGGATACAATGAGCAGTTCTTC.

This clone was picked up one time. The V and J genes are TRBV19 and TRBJ1-1; D uncertain. Trimming shortened V by 1 base and J by 6 bases, and 12 bases separated the two germline ends. Germline values: CDR1 LNHDA, CDR2 SQIVND (reference sequence). The CDR3 totals 14 residues. The CDR3 loop is CASSIGPASAEAFF. In nucleotides, the CDR3 is TGTGCCAGTAGTATAGGACCTGCAAGCGCTGAAGCTTTCTTT.

This clone was observed a single time. The rearrangement uses TRBV7-9 and TRBJ1-3, with D maybe TRBD1 (5 bases). CDR1 is SEHNR and CDR2 is FQNEAQ in the germline V gene (reference sequence). The V end was cut by 2 bases, the J end by 2 bases, with 7 bases between. The CDR3 is 14 amino acids. CDR3 sequence (DNA): TGTGCCAGCAGCTTAACAGGAACTGGAAACACCATATATTTT. Translation gives CASSLTGTGNTIYF.

This chain connects TRBV6-6 to TRBJ2-7, with 11 bases lining up with TRBD2. Germline CDR1 is MNHNY and CDR2 is SVGAGI (reference sequence). The CDR3 is 15 residues long. Trimming took 0 bases from V and 7 from J; bases not matched to a gene: 5. The CDR3 nucleotides are TGTGCCAGCAGTTACTCTACTAGCGGGAGTAGGGAGCAGTACTTC. Translation: CASSYSTSGSREQYF.

V usage is TRBV10-1 and J usage is TRBJ2-7; TRBD2 is a possible D gene (5 bases). The CDR3 totals 16 residues. V was cut by 0 bases and J by 4 bases, with 16 bases left in between. The germline V gene encodes CDR1 WNHNN and CDR2 SYGVQD (reference sequence). The CDR3 nucleotides are TGCGCCAGCAGTGAGTCGTCGGGAAGAGCTCCATACGAGCAGTACTTC. Its protein product is CASSESSGRAPYEQYF.

The chain has TRBV6-5 and TRBJ1-2; tentatively, D is TRBD1 (6 bases). The CDR3 length is 14 residues. Germline V gives CDR1 MNHEY, CDR2 SVGAGI. Trimming took 8 bases from V and 4 from J, leaving 17 bases between them. The CDR3 loop reads CASSGALKAYGYTF. In nucleotides, the CDR3 is TGTGCCAGCTCAGGGGCCCTGAAGGCCTATGGCTACACCTTC.

This chain links TRBV4-3 with TRBJ2-1, with TRBD2 matching 7 bases. The CDR3 runs to 15 residues. Per germline, CDR1 LGHNA and CDR2 YSLEER. V shed 0 bases and J 8 bases; nucleotides not matched to a gene: 7. For the CDR3, the DNA is TGCGCCAGCAGCCAAGATCGAGGGAGGGTCGATGAGCAGTTCTTC. This codes for CASSQDRGRVDEQFF.